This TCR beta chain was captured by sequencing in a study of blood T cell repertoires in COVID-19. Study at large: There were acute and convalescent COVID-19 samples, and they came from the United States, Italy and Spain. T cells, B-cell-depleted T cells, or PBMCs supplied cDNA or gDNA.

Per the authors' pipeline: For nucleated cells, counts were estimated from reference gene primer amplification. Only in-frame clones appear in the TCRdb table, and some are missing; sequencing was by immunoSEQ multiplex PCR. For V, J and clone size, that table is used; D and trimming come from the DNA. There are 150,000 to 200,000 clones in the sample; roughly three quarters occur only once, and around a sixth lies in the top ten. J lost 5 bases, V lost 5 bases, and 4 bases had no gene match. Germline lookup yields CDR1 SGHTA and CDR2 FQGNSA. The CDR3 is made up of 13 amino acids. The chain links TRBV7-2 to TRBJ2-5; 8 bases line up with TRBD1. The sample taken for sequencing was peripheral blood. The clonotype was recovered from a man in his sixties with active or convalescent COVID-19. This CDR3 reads CASSRRGLETQYF. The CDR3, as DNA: TGTGCCAGCAGCCGCAGGGGGCTGGAGACCCAGTACTTC.